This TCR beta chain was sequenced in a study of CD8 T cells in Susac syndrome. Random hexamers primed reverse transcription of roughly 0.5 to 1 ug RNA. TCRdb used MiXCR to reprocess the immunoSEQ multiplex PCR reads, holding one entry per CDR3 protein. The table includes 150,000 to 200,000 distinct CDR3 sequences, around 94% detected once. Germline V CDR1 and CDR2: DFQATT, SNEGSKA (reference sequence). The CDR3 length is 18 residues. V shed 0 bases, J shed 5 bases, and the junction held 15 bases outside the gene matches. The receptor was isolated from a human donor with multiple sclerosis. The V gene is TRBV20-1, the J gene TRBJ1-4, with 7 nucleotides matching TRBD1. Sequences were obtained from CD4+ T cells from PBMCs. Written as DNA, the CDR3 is TGCAGTGCTAGAGATGAGACAGGGCGAAGTCCACCAAATGAAAAACTGTTTTTT. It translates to CSARDETGRSPPNEKLFF.